This entry describes one T cell receptor (beta chain). The data are from a study of blood T cell repertoires in COVID-19. The overall study: The samples span acute and convalescent COVID-19 from the United States, Italy and Spain. PBMCs, B-cell-depleted T cells, or T cells provided the cDNA or gDNA that made up the material.

The CDR3 is 18 amino acids. The V gene end was trimmed by 4 bases and the J gene end by 4 bases; junction bases not matched to a gene: 13. Germline V lookup: CDR1 SGDLS, CDR2 YYNGEE. Original processing notes: Amplification of reference gene primers provided the estimated nucleated cell counts. Produced via immunoSEQ multiplex PCR; TCRdb's table is partial and in-frame only. V, J and clone size were drawn from that table, and D and trimming were deduced from the DNA. Among about 260,000 clones listed, 88% were seen once. The gene calls are TRBV9 and TRBJ2-6, with 8 bases fitting TRBD1. The sample consisted of peripheral blood. This clonotype originated in a human donor in a cohort sampled during active COVID-19. CDR3 region: CASSPRGQGPPGANVLTF. The CDR3 DNA reads as TGTGCCAGCAGCCCCCGAGGACAGGGCCCGCCGGGGGCCAACGTCCTGACTTTC.